This T cell receptor (beta chain) was retrieved from a study of cytotoxic CD8 clonotypes in ibrutinib-treated CLL. Looking at the study overall: Average yields of 255,043 productive templates and 94,082 productive rearrangements characterized the samples. Points from the study as a whole: Public clonotypes, found uncommonly, either contracted or stayed stable on treatment.

Sequencing was performed with immunoSEQ multiplex PCR; in TCRdb, only in-frame clones are kept and a portion is missing. In the table there are approximately 280,000 clones, around 77% of which are singletons. This CDR3 region has 16 residues. In germline, CDR1 is SEHNR, CDR2 FQNEAQ (reference sequence). V was pared by 2 bases and J by 2 bases, with 7 bases of the junction left unmatched. Points on this clone: The antigen remains unidentified.

Source: PBMCs, taken at disease progression, from a patient treated with ibrutinib. The source of this sequence is a human donor with chronic lymphocytic leukemia. The gene calls are TRBV7-9 and TRBJ1-1; 8 positions match TRBD1. Here the CDR3 reads CASSLPRQGLNTEAFF. The CDR3 nucleotides are TGTGCCAGCAGCTTACCCCGACAGGGGTTAAACACTGAAGCTTTCTTT.